This TCR beta chain was sequenced for a study of cytomegalovirus exposure and HLA in healthy donors. PCR employed 60 Vbeta and 13 Jbeta primers. Libraries were prepared by immunoSEQ multiplex PCR; TCRdb keeps only in-frame clonotypes and omits some of them. The sample contains some 150,000 clones, roughly 9.6% of which appear only once. Points from the study as a whole: Cytomegalovirus status was reportedly diagnosed by the classifier with high sensitivity and specificity. TCR beta V- and J-gene trimming was later associated with a missense DCLRE1C variant. CMV antigen specificity was confirmed in vitro for a few CMV-associated chains.

The CDR3 is 15 amino acids. The V segment lost 3 bases and the J segment 2 bases; nucleotides outside the gene matches: 5. Germline CDR1 MGHRA, CDR2 YSYEKL. This clone showed up just a few times. Antigen unknown. This receptor was obtained from a middle-aged woman in good health and CMV-seropositive. Sequencing was done on a sample of PBMCs. The chain uses TRBV4-1 and TRBJ1-2, with 8 bases lining up with TRBD1. For the CDR3, the DNA is TGCGCCAGCAGCCACATGACAGGGGAGAACTATGGCTACACCTTC. Amino acid sequence: CASSHMTGENYGYTF.